One and the same sample provided the 10 T cell receptor beta chains below, sequenced in a study of T cell repertoires in cytomegalovirus infection. TCRdb fed the reads into MiXCR, producing one record per CDR3 protein. The sample lists 25,000 to 35,000 distinct CDR3 sequences; around a fifth were seen once. No antigen has been identified for these receptors. The source material was CD8+ T cells from cultured PBMCs, sampled from culture after CMV antigen stimulation. The receptors shown here come from a human donor in good health (CMV status not recorded). Some clones in this sample may be carry-over from other donors' samples.

This clonotype came up a few times. CDR3 residues: CASSQEGLGNYGYTF. The CDR3 DNA is TGCGCCAGCAGCCAAGAGGGATTGGGGAACTATGGCTACACCTTC. The chain recombines TRBV4-3 with TRBJ1-2, with D unresolved. V gave up 0 bases and J gave up 2 bases, with 10 bases separating them. Germline lookup yields CDR1 LGHNA and CDR2 YSLEER. The CDR3 has 15 residues.

This clonotype was observed a few times. J is TRBJ1-2 and V is TRBV7-8; TRBD1 matches at 7 bases. Germline lookup yields CDR1 SGHVS and CDR2 FQNEAQ. J gave up 4 bases and V 4 bases, and 12 bases lay outside the gene matches. This CDR3 contains 16 residues. Here the CDR3 DNA reads TGTGCCAGCAGCTCCAAGCTGCCGGGACAGCTCTATGGCTACACCTTC. It specifies CASSSKLPGQLYGYTF.

The chain has TRBV6-5 and TRBJ2-3; 12 nucleotides match TRBD2. This CDR3 contains 19 residues. V shed 8 bases, J shed 3 bases, and the junction held 18 bases outside the gene matches. CDR1 is MNHEY, CDR2 SVGAGI, per germline. The CDR3 DNA reads TGTGCCAGCCAGGAAAGTCGACTAGCGGGAGCGCCAGGAACAGATACGCAGTATTTT. This sequence encodes CASQESRLAGAPGTDTQYF.

This clonotype has ten or more counts. The V and J genes are TRBV7-9 and TRBJ2-3, with D unclear. CDR1 is SEHNR and CDR2 is FQNEAQ in the germline V gene (reference sequence). This CDR3 contains 17 residues. With 1 base removed from V and 2 bases from J, the gap between germline ends came to 16 bases. The CDR3 sequence is CASSLVAAYEPTDTQYF. The CDR3, as DNA: TGTGCCAGCAGCTTAGTAGCTGCGTACGAACCCACAGATACGCAGTATTTT.

This clonotype was counted at least ten times. V usage is TRBV27 and J usage is TRBJ1-5; no clear D gene. CDR3 size: 12 residues. V was cut by 5 bases and J by 4 bases, with 6 bases left in between. In germline, CDR1 is MNHEY, CDR2 SMNVEV (reference sequence). CDR3 protein: CASSSGNQPQHF. The CDR3 bases are TGTGCCAGCAGTAGTGGGAATCAGCCCCAGCATTTT.

The V and J genes are TRBV7-2 and TRBJ2-5; D is perhaps TRBD2 (6 bases). Germline lookup yields CDR1 SGHTA and CDR2 FQGNSA. Between the trimmed V and J ends, which lost 5 bases and 5 bases, there was a span of 15 bases. The CDR3 runs to 14 residues. In DNA, the CDR3 is TGTGCCAGCAGCGTCCAGACGGGGGAGGAGACCCAGTACTTC. Protein product: CASSVQTGEETQYF.

This clonotype is categorized as medium-sized (0.01 to 0.1%). The rearrangement uses TRBV7-6 and TRBJ1-1; 7 nucleotides align to TRBD1. CDR3 length: 15 amino acids. CDR1 and CDR2 from the germline V gene are SGHVS and FNYEAQ. V was clipped by 5 bases and J by 4 bases; unmatched bases: 10. In nucleotides, the CDR3 is TGTGCCAGCAGCGCCGGGAGTCAGGGGGTCACTGAAGCTTTCTTT. Protein product: CASSAGSQGVTEAFF.

The chain has TRBV19 and TRBJ2-7; tentative D call: TRBD2 (5 bases). Trimming took 6 bases from V and 0 from J, leaving 6 bases between them. Germline V gives CDR1 LNHDA, CDR2 SQIVND (reference sequence). CDR3 length equals 12 residues. This CDR3 reads CASSGDSYEQYF. CDR3 sequence (DNA): TGTGCCAGTAGCGGGGACTCCTACGAGCAGTACTTC.

This clonotype was recorded at least ten times. This chain joins TRBV12-3 or TRBV12-4 and TRBJ2-3; tentative D call: TRBD1 (5 bases). The CDR3 runs 15 residues. The germline V and J ends were trimmed by 1 base and 0 bases, with 8 bases remaining between them. CDR3: CASSLVGPSTDTQYF. CDR3 DNA: TGTGCCAGCAGTTTAGTGGGGCCTAGCACAGATACGCAGTATTTT.

This clonotype was picked up a small number of times. This rearrangement joins TRBV29-1 to TRBJ2-3; D remains ambiguous. The CDR3 has 12 amino acids. Trimming shortened V by 6 bases and J by 2 bases, and 9 bases separated the two germline ends. The germline V gene encodes CDR1 SQVTM and CDR2 ANQGSEA. CDR3 residues: CSVDTYTDTQYF. In nucleotides, the CDR3 is TGCAGCGTAGACACGTACACAGATACGCAGTATTTT.